This T cell receptor (beta chain) was obtained from a study of blood T cell repertoires in COVID-19. Study as a whole: Donors in the United States, Italy and Spain gave samples during acute or convalescent COVID-19.

Germline loops: CDR1 SGHRS, CDR2 YFSETQ. CDR3 length: 16 residues. V lost 4 bases and J 4 bases, leaving 20 bases between the germline ends. Sequencing was performed with immunoSEQ multiplex PCR; in TCRdb, only in-frame clones are kept and a portion is missing. Of 80,000 to 100,000 clones in the sample, around nine tenths were seen once. The sequence was collected from a woman of 80 years or more with acute or convalescent COVID-19. The J gene is TRBJ1-2, the V gene TRBV5-1, with a possible D match to TRBD1 (5 bases). Sample: peripheral blood. CDR3 DNA sequence: TGCGCCAGCAGCGCGGACGTCAGAAGGGGTAGCTATGGCTACACCTTC. Translated, it gives CASSADVRRGSYGYTF.